These T cell receptor beta chains were read from a single sample in a study of blood T cells in healthy people across ages. TCRdb itself ran the 5' RACE reads through MiXCR, one entry per CDR3 protein. Of more than 900,000 distinct CDR3 sequences in the sample, under 30% were seen once. These data are also associated with another study on T cells of mothers and their children.

Material for sequencing was blood. The origin of the receptors is a girl aged 2 to 10 in good health. CDR3s include the opening cysteine and the closing phenylalanine or tryptophan.

CDR3aa: CASSLVNTGVRYNEQFF
j_gene: TRBJ2-1
v_gene: TRBV3-1

CDR3aa: CASSLLAAPTDTQYF
j_gene: TRBJ2-3
v_gene: TRBV7-9

CDR3aa: CASSRNANTGAFF
j_gene: TRBJ1-1
v_gene: TRBV7-2

CDR3aa: CASSLPGTGGNEQFF
j_gene: TRBJ2-1
v_gene: TRBV5-1

CDR3aa: CASSVTGPNEKLFF
j_gene: TRBJ1-4
v_gene: TRBV25-1

CDR3aa: CATSDQSPAGGPSGELFF
j_gene: TRBJ2-2
v_gene: TRBV24-1

CDR3aa: CASSLAGQARLRGTEAFF
j_gene: TRBJ1-1
v_gene: TRBV12-3/TRBV12-4

CDR3aa: CASMNLKGLAEFPSTDTQYF
j_gene: TRBJ2-3
v_gene: TRBV27

CDR3aa: CSVTGDSYEQYF
j_gene: TRBJ2-7
v_gene: TRBV29-1

CDR3aa: CASRVGGEHKAFF
j_gene: TRBJ1-1
v_gene: TRBV10-2

CDR3aa: CASSIEGPKGGRQPQHF
j_gene: TRBJ1-5
v_gene: TRBV19

CDR3aa: CASSYPGTLAHNEQFF
j_gene: TRBJ2-1
v_gene: TRBV6-6

CDR3aa: CASSSVWGGQPETQYF
j_gene: TRBJ2-5
v_gene: TRBV5-6

CDR3aa: CSAYTTENYGYTF
j_gene: TRBJ1-2
v_gene: TRBV29-1

CDR3aa: CASSVYGELFF
j_gene: TRBJ2-2
v_gene: TRBV2

CDR3aa: CASSFQAASSYNEQFF
j_gene: TRBJ2-1
v_gene: TRBV5-1

CDR3aa: CASSSSLAGVETQYF
j_gene: NA
v_gene: TRBV7-9

CDR3aa: CASSLPGTDEQFF
j_gene: TRBJ2-1
v_gene: TRBV7-3

CDR3aa: CASSWGGTEQFF
j_gene: TRBJ2-1
v_gene: TRBV14

CDR3aa: CSVEDQGTEEETQYF
j_gene: TRBJ2-5
v_gene: TRBV29-1

CDR3aa: CASSEGSGTTEAFF
j_gene: TRBJ1-1
v_gene: TRBV5-1

CDR3aa: CSALDWTDTQYF
j_gene: TRBJ2-3
v_gene: TRBV20-1

CDR3aa: CASSPPQNRDSSGYTF
j_gene: TRBJ1-2
v_gene: TRBV7-9

CDR3aa: CSARDVWEGELFF
j_gene: TRBJ2-2
v_gene: TRBV20-1

CDR3aa: CAVLGGDTGELFF
j_gene: TRBJ2-2
v_gene: TRBV2

CDR3aa: CASSYEFSYEQYF
j_gene: TRBJ2-7
v_gene: TRBV6-6

CDR3aa: CSASRVGQPQHF
j_gene: TRBJ1-5
v_gene: TRBV20-1

CDR3aa: CAISEFNEQFF
j_gene: TRBJ2-1
v_gene: TRBV10-3

CDR3aa: CASSLLGGRVNTEAFF
j_gene: TRBJ1-1
v_gene: TRBV11-1

CDR3aa: CSRKAGGGVNEQFF
j_gene: NA
v_gene: TRBV20-1

CDR3aa: CATTDGGLNEQFF
j_gene: TRBJ2-1
v_gene: TRBV27

CDR3aa: CASSLEAVGNTIYF
j_gene: TRBJ1-3
v_gene: TRBV7-9

CDR3aa: CASSRRTSGEETQYF
j_gene: TRBJ2-5
v_gene: TRBV7-9

CDR3aa: CAISESAGGVYEQYF
j_gene: NA
v_gene: TRBV10-3

CDR3aa: CSVEDPGTGNNEQFF
j_gene: TRBJ2-1
v_gene: TRBV29-1

CDR3aa: CATSDSTRVGGRETQYF
j_gene: TRBJ2-5
v_gene: TRBV24-1

CDR3aa: CASSLSPLAGTGELFF
j_gene: TRBJ2-2
v_gene: TRBV7-6

CDR3aa: CASSARGLSLDTQYF
j_gene: TRBJ2-3
v_gene: TRBV9

CDR3aa: CANSSQGAGNTEAFF
j_gene: TRBJ1-1
v_gene: TRBV28

CDR3aa: CASSLLGQQSYEQYF
j_gene: NA
v_gene: TRBV5-5

CDR3aa: CASSLLTAATNEKLFF
j_gene: TRBJ1-4
v_gene: TRBV7-2

CDR3aa: CASSTPRGAPIADTQYF
j_gene: TRBJ2-3
v_gene: TRBV2

CDR3aa: CASSEDRGINTIYF
j_gene: TRBJ1-3
v_gene: TRBV2

CDR3aa: CAISESSYRAEAFF
j_gene: TRBJ1-1
v_gene: TRBV10-3

CDR3aa: CASSAGQGVVGETQYF
j_gene: TRBJ2-5
v_gene: TRBV7-9